The rows below give T cell receptor beta chains drawn from one sample of a study of shared clonotypes between healthy human individuals. Data came from immunoSEQ multiplex PCR; TCRdb stores just in-frame clones and leaves some out. The top ten hold about 1.5% of the sample, which has around 2.1 million clones, just over 90% seen once. The sequenced sample was naive CD8+ T cells from PBMCs. The origin of the receptors is a man aged 18-30 years in good health. Some clones in this sample may be carry-over from other donors' samples. CDR3s include the opening cysteine and the closing phenylalanine or tryptophan. D genes are given only for firm matches. Not all rows give a size; the values are once, few, many and, for expanded clones, a class.

NA	NA	TRBJ2-2	TRBV29-1	TGCAGCGTGGTAGACAGATCGAACACCGGGGAGCTGTTTTTT	CSVVDRSNTGELFF
TRBD1	NA	TRBJ2-1	TRBV28	TGTGCCAGCAGCCTAGGGGGCGTTGGGCAGTTCTTC	CASSLGGVGQFF
NA	few	TRBJ2-7	TRBV27	TGTGCCAGCAGTTTAGCCGAGGGGGGCGAGTACGAGCAGTACTTC	CASSLAEGGEYEQYF
NA	NA	TRBJ1-2	TRBV28	TGTGCCAGCAGTCTCTGGGGGACGACGGCTAACTATGGCTACACCTTC	CASSLWGTTANYGYTF
NA	NA	TRBJ2-5	TRBV7-9	TGTGCCAGCAGCGGTGGCTACAGGGAGCAAGAGACCCAGTACTTC	CASSGGYREQETQYF
TRBD1	NA	TRBJ2-7	TRBV10-1	TGCGCCAGCAGTGATGGGACAGGTGCCTACGAGCAGTACTTC	CASSDGTGAYEQYF
NA	NA	TRBJ2-1	TRBV5-1	TGCGCCAGCAGCGCGCGAGGGGGGAATGAGCAGTTCTTC	CASSARGGNEQFF
NA	NA	TRBJ1-4	TRBV5-5	TGTGCCAGCAGCTTGGCCGGTGCGGCTAATGAAAAACTGTTTTTT	CASSLAGAANEKLFF
TRBD2	NA	TRBJ2-7	TRBV27	TGTGCCAGCAGTCTAGCGGGAGGGCCTGGAGAGCAGTACTTC	CASSLAGGPGEQYF
NA	few	TRBJ2-1	TRBV4-3	TGCGCCAGCAGCCAAGGGTTATCCGCCAGTGAGCAGTTCTTC	CASSQGLSASEQFF
NA	NA	TRBJ2-5	TRBV9	TGTGCCAGCAGCGTCTATGGGGACCCCTTTTCAGAGACCCAGTACTTC	CASSVYGDPFSETQYF
NA	NA	TRBJ2-1	TRBV15	TGTGCCACCAGCAGAGATAGGTCGGGAGAGCAGTTCTTC	CATSRDRSGEQFF
TRBD2	NA	TRBJ2-1	TRBV28	TGTGCCAGCAGGCCTGAGGCGGGGGAGTGGAATGAGCAGTTCTTC	CASRPEAGEWNEQFF
NA	NA	TRBJ1-4	TRBV6-5	TGTGCCAGCAGTTACTCGGGGAGCTCTAATGAAAAACTGTTTTTT	CASSYSGSSNEKLFF
TRBD2	once	TRBJ2-1	TRBV9	TGTGCCAGCAGCGTAGAGGGTAATAGCGGGCCCCCCGGGAATGAGCAGTTCTTC	CASSVEGNSGPPGNEQFF
NA	NA	TRBJ2-1	TRBV5-1	TGCGCCAGCAGCTTGGATGGGAGGCCGACCTACAATGAGCAGTTCTTC	CASSLDGRPTYNEQFF
TRBD2	NA	TRBJ2-3	TRBV29-1	TGCAGCGTTGCTCCCTGGGAGGGAAGTAAAGATACGCAGTATTTT	CSVAPWEGSKDTQYF
NA	NA	TRBJ1-1	TRBV11-1	TGTGCCACGACGCGCAGGGGTGCGACGAACACTGAAGCTTTCTTT	CATTRRGATNTEAFF
NA	NA	TRBJ1-5	TRBV4-1	TGCGCCAGCAGCCCGGGACCGGCTCCTAGCAATCAGCCCCAGCATTTT	CASSPGPAPSNQPQHF
NA	NA	TRBJ2-2	TRBV27	TGTGCCAGCAGTTTTGGGGGCGTCGAATACCGGGAGCTGTTTTTT	CASSFGGVEYRELFF
NA	NA	TRBJ2-7	TRBV7-9	TGTGCCAGCACCCCCCCCGCAGCATCCTACGAGCAGTACTTC	CASTPPAASYEQYF
NA	once	TRBJ2-7	TRBV30	TGTGCCTGGAGTGCCAGGGGCACAATCTCCTACGAGCAGTACTTC	CAWSARGTISYEQYF
NA	NA	TRBJ2-3	TRBV2	TGTGCCAGCAGCCAAAAAGGGGCAGATACGCAGTATTTT	CASSQKGADTQYF
NA	NA	TRBJ2-7	TRBV28	TGTGCCAGCAGTTTTTGGGGGGCGGGAGAGGGCTACGAGCAGTACTTC	CASSFWGAGEGYEQYF
TRBD2	NA	TRBJ2-5	TRBV7-6	TGTGCCAGCAGCTTAGGAGCGGGAGTACTGGAGACCCAGTACTTC	CASSLGAGVLETQYF
NA	NA	TRBJ2-7	TRBV28	TGTGCCAGCACCCTAGGGGCGGTGACAAGCGAGCAGTACTTC	CASTLGAVTSEQYF
NA	few	TRBJ1-1	TRBV7-4	TGTGCCAGCAGCACGGGACGGATGAACACTGAAGCTTTCTTT	CASSTGRMNTEAFF
NA	NA	TRBJ2-7	TRBV7-9	TGTGCCAGCAGCTTAGCCGGCAGATACTACGAGCAGTACTTC	CASSLAGRYYEQYF
TRBD2	NA	TRBJ2-1	TRBV27	TGTGCCATCTCCGCGGGAGGGCCCAATGAGCAGTTCTTC	CAISAGGPNEQFF
NA	NA	TRBJ2-7	TRBV6-5	TGTGCCAGCAGTTACGGGGGGGCAAACGAGCAGTACTTC	CASSYGGANEQYF
NA	NA	TRBJ1-2	TRBV6-4	TGTGCCAGCAGGGGGGACTATGGCTACACCTTC	CASRGDYGYTF
TRBD2	once	TRBJ2-7	TRBV18	TGTGCCAGCTCACCAGTATTAGCGGGAGGTAACGAGCAGTACTTC	CASSPVLAGGNEQYF
NA	NA	TRBJ2-7	TRBV5-6	TGTGCCAGCAGCTTGGGGGGCACGACGTCCTACGAGCAGTACTTC	CASSLGGTTSYEQYF
TRBD2	NA	TRBJ2-1	TRBV27	TGTGCCAGCAGTCCCGGGACTAGTTGGGGCAATGAGCAGTTCTTC	CASSPGTSWGNEQFF
NA	NA	TRBJ2-7	TRBV2	TGTGCCAGCAGTGCCCCTAGCTACCTCTACGAGCAGTACTTC	CASSAPSYLYEQYF